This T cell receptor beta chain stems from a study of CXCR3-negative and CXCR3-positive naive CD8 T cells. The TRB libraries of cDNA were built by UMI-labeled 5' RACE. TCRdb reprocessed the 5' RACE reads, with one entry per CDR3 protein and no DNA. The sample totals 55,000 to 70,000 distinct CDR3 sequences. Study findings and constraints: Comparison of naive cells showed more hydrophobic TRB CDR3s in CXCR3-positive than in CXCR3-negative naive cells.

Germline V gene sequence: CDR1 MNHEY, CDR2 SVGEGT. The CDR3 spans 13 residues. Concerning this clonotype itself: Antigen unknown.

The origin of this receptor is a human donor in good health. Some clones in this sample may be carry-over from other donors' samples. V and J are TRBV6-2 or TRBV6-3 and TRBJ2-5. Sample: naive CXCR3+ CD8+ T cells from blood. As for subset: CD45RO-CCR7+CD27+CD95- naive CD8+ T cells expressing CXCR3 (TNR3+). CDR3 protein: CASSYSLVETQYF.